This T cell receptor (beta chain) emerged from a study of early T cells in non-severe SARS-CoV-2 infection. In the study overall: Alpha and beta chains were unpaired, from unsorted whole-blood bulk RNA.

This CDR3 has 11 amino acids. Germline-derived CDR1 and CDR2 are PRHDT and FYEKMQ (reference sequence). Trimming pared 5 bases from V and 9 bases from J, leaving 8 bases between. This clonotype was seen only a few times. Researchers tagged individual cDNA molecules with unique molecular identifiers. Via MiXCR, TCRdb re-called the 5' RACE reads, giving one row per CDR3 protein. Here the sample spans 68,000 or so distinct CDR3 sequences, roughly a tenth being singletons. The receptor comes from an adult who was a healthcare worker with PCR-confirmed SARS-CoV-2 infection or an uninfected control (not recorded which). The sequenced material came from whole blood. The rearrangement uses TRBV13 and TRBJ2-4; D possibly uses TRBD1 or TRBD2 (5 bases each). The CDR3 region has the DNA TGTGCCAGCAGCGGGGGAAGCATTCAGTACTTC. This encodes CASSGGSIQYF.